One T cell receptor beta chain is described in this entry. The data are from a study of technical replicates of blood from several donors. TCRdb's table, derived via immunoSEQ multiplex PCR, lists solely in-frame clones and lacks some. The sample records 65,000 to 85,000 clones, approximately 94% being singletons. The V and J ends lost 1 base and 0 bases, in that order; junction bases with no gene match: 6. This CDR3 is built from 16 residues. Per the germline V gene, CDR1 is MNHNS and CDR2 is SASEGT. Material: T cells isolated from PBMCs. The receptor was isolated from a human donor in good health. This rearrangement joins TRBV6-1 to TRBJ2-7; 7 nucleotides match TRBD1. Written as DNA, the CDR3 is TGTGCCAGCAGTGAAGGATCGGGGACAGTCTCCTACGAGCAGTACTTC. Amino acid sequence: CASSEGSGTVSYEQYF.